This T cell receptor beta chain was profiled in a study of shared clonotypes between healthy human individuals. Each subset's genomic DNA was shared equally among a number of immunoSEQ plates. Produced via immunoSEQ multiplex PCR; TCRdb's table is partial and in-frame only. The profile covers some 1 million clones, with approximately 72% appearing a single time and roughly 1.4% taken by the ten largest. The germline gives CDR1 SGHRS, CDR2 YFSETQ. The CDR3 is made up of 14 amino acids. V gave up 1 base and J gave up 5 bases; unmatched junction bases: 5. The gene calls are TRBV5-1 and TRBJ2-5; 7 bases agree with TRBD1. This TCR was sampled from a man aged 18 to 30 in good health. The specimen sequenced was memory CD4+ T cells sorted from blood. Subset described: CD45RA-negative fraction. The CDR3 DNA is TGCGCCAGCAGCTTGCGGGGACAGCCGGAGACCCAGTACTTC. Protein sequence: CASSLRGQPETQYF.